The 25 T cell receptor beta chains reported below all come from one sample, sequenced in a study of regulatory and conventional T cells in RAG deficiency. Conventional CD4+ T cells were sorted from blood as CD25-low CD127-high cells. Sequencing was performed with immunoSEQ multiplex PCR; in TCRdb, only in-frame clones are kept and a portion is missing. The table lists 8,000 to 10,000 clones, around 94% of them singletons. The sample taken for sequencing was CD4+ effector T cells sorted from blood. These receptor sequences come from a human donor with RAG deficiency presenting as severe combined immunodeficiency.

The chain has TRBV29-1 and TRBJ2-3; 7 positions agree with TRBD1. Looked up from germline, CDR1 is SQVTM and CDR2 is ANQGSEA. The trim removed 6 bases at V and 1 base at J, leaving 4 bases unmatched. CDR3 size: 13 residues. The CDR3 sequence: CSVLGQGTDTQYF. CDR3 DNA: TGCAGCGTCCTTGGACAGGGCACAGATACGCAGTATTTT.

The J gene is TRBJ2-5, the V gene TRBV4-2; D remains unclear. The CDR3 consists of 13 residues. Germline CDR1 and CDR2: LGHNA and YNFKEQ. V was shortened by 6 bases and J by 2 bases, with 10 bases between the two germline ends. The CDR3 region has the DNA TGTGCCAGCAGTTGGGGTTCACAAGAGACCCAGTACTTC. Protein product: CASSWGSQETQYF.

V and J are TRBV15 and TRBJ1-2, with 7 nucleotides matching TRBD1. Germline CDR1 and CDR2: LNHNV and YYDKDF (reference sequence). This CDR3 region has 13 residues. V lost 0 bases, J lost 14 bases, and 9 bases stayed unmatched. This chain's CDR3 is CATSRDKEGAGTF. The CDR3 nucleotides are TGTGCCACCAGCAGAGATAAGGAGGGGGCGGGGACCTTC.

In this sample, this clone turned up once. The V gene is TRBV18, the J gene TRBJ2-7, with TRBD2 as a possible D gene (7 bases). The CDR3 contains 16 residues. Germline V gene sequence: CDR1 KGHSH, CDR2 LQKENI. Trimming cost V 2 bases and J 3 bases, with 17 bases left between them. The DNA for the CDR3 is TGTGCCAGCTCACCATATACGGGGGGCTCCCGCTACGAGCAGTACTTC. Its protein product is CASSPYTGGSRYEQYF. The complete variable domain, with remaining parts taken from reference TRBV18 and TRBJ2-7, reads NAGVMQNPRHLVRRRGQEARLRCSPMKGHSHVYWYRQLPEEGLKFMVYLQKENIIDESGMPKERFSAEFPKEGPSILRIQQVVRGDSAAYFCASSPYTGGSRYEQYFGPGTRLTVT.

The genes are TRBV25-1 and TRBJ2-3; D unresolved. The V gene's germline CDR1 is MGHDK and CDR2 SYGVNS. Trimming shortened V by 3 bases and J by 0 bases, and 1 base separated the two germline ends. The CDR3 extends over 12 amino acids. In DNA form, the CDR3 reads TGTGCCAGCAGTGACAGCACAGATACGCAGTATTTT. Amino acids: CASSDSTDTQYF. Using reference TRBV25-1 and TRBJ2-3 for the parts outside the CDR3, the full variable domain is EADIYQTPRYLVIGTGKKITLECSQTMGHDKMYWYQQDPGMELHLIHYSYGVNSTEKGDLSSESTVSRIRTEHFPLTLESARPSHTSQYLCASSDSTDTQYFGPGTRLTVL.

The genes are TRBV7-8 and TRBJ2-5, with 11 bases identical to TRBD2. The CDR3 is 16 amino acids. CDR1 is SGHVS and CDR2 is FQNEAQ in the germline V gene. V lost 6 bases, J lost 7 bases, and 13 bases stayed unmatched. CDR3: CASRALAGGTGGTQYF. DNA for the CDR3: TGTGCCAGCAGGGCTTTAGCGGGAGGGACGGGGGGGACCCAGTACTTC.

This clone has just one count. The CDR3 DNA reads as TGTGCCAGCAGTAGTTGGGCTCCTAATGAGCAGTTCTTC. Amino acids: CASSSWAPNEQFF. The V call is TRBV7-3, the J call TRBJ2-1, with D unresolved. This CDR3 is 13 amino acids long. V lost 6 bases, J lost 7 bases, and 13 bases lay in between. The V gene's germline CDR1 is SGHTA and CDR2 FQGTGA. Full variable domain (rest looked up from reference TRBV7-3 and TRBJ2-1): GAGVSQTPSNKVTEKGKYVELRCDPISGHTALYWYRQSLGQGPEFLIYFQGTGAADDSGLPNDRFFAVRPEGSVSTLKIQRTERGDSAVYLCASSSWAPNEQFFGPGTRLTVL.

This chain links TRBV5-1 with TRBJ2-1; no firm D call. CDR3 length: 14 amino acids. CDR1 is SGHRS and CDR2 is YFSETQ in the germline V gene. Trimming pared 0 bases from V and 0 bases from J, leaving 4 bases between. The DNA of the CDR3 is TGCGCCAGCAGCTTGGGGAGCTCCTACAATGAGCAGTTCTTC. The encoded protein is CASSLGSSYNEQFF.

The chain is built from TRBV9 and TRBJ1-1; D is unclear. CDR1 is SGDLS, CDR2 YYNGEE, per germline. The CDR3 is made up of 13 amino acids. Trimming cost V 0 bases and J 1 base, with 4 bases left between them. The CDR3 DNA reads TGTGCCAGCAGCGTAGTTAGGAACACTGAAGCTTTCTTT. This translates into CASSVVRNTEAFF.

The chain combines TRBV19 with TRBJ1-2; the match to TRBD1 covers 8 bases. Germline CDR1 is LNHDA and CDR2 is SQIVND (reference sequence). The V segment lost 3 bases and the J segment 2 bases; nucleotides outside the gene matches: 8. The CDR3 extends over 16 amino acids. CDR3: CASSMDRAGNNYGYTF. The CDR3 bases are TGTGCCAGTAGTATGGACAGGGCGGGGAACAACTATGGCTACACCTTC.

The chain joins TRBV19 to TRBJ1-5; 8 nucleotides align to TRBD1. Germline V gene lookup returns CDR1 LNHDA and CDR2 SQIVND (reference sequence). The CDR3 totals 15 residues. V lost 6 bases and J lost 3; bases outside the gene matches: 7. CDR3 loop: CASSRDRWNNQPQHF. The CDR3 bases are TGTGCCAGTAGCCGGGACAGGTGGAACAATCAGCCCCAGCATTTT.

The rearrangement links TRBV7-2 to TRBJ1-4; D is perhaps TRBD1 (6 bases). This CDR3 contains 15 residues. Germline values: CDR1 SGHTA, CDR2 FQGNSA. V lost 5 bases to trimming and J lost 8 bases, with 18 bases between them. This chain's CDR3 is CASSTTGGLREKLFF. CDR3 DNA: TGTGCCAGCAGCACTACCGGGGGGCTTAGGGAAAAACTGTTTTTT.

The rearrangement links TRBV9 to TRBJ2-1; D might be TRBD1 (6 bases). This CDR3 contains 14 residues. Deletions cut 0 bases from V and 3 bases from J, with 7 bases between. Per germline, CDR1 SGDLS and CDR2 YYNGEE. Here the CDR3 reads CASSVGGHYNEQFF. The DNA for the CDR3 is TGTGCCAGCAGCGTAGGGGGACACTACAATGAGCAGTTCTTC.

The V call is TRBV2, the J call TRBJ1-5; D is uncertain. Germline V lookup: CDR1 SNHLY, CDR2 FYNNEI. The V end lost 7 bases, the J end lost 0 bases, and 10 bases lay between the germline ends. The CDR3 loop spans 14 amino acids. In nucleotides, the CDR3 is TGTGCCAGCACACTACGGGGTAGCAATCAGCCCCAGCATTTT. Amino acids: CASTLRGSNQPQHF. Using reference TRBV2 and TRBJ1-5 for the parts outside the CDR3, the full variable domain is EPEVTQTPSHQVTQMGQEVILRCVPISNHLYFYWYRQILGQKVEFLVSFYNNEISEKSEIFDDQFSVERPDGSNFTLKIRSTKLEDSAMYFCASTLRGSNQPQHFGDGTRLSIL.

This rearrangement joins TRBV9 to TRBJ2-3; TRBD2 might be the D (6 bases). Trimming took 4 bases from V and 1 from J, leaving 13 bases between them. The CDR3 extends over 15 amino acids. Germline values: CDR1 SGDLS, CDR2 YYNGEE. The CDR3 DNA follows: TGTGCCAGCAGCATACGGGGGTACGGCACAGATACGCAGTATTTT. It codes for CASSIRGYGTDTQYF.

The V gene is TRBV20-1, the J gene TRBJ1-1, with no clear D. This CDR3 region has 11 residues. Germline V gene data show CDR1 as DFQATT and CDR2 as SNEGSKA (reference sequence). V was trimmed by 1 base and J by 1 base, leaving 1 base between them. For the CDR3, the DNA is TGCAGTGCTAGAGGGAACACTGAAGCTTTCTTT. Translated, it gives CSARGNTEAFF.

The chain carries TRBV4-3 and TRBJ2-2; D remains ambiguous. Germline V CDR1 and CDR2: LGHNA, YSLEER. This CDR3 region has 15 residues. V was cut by 1 base and J by 1 base, with 7 bases left in between. The CDR3 region is CASSQALLNTGELFF. CDR3 bases: TGCGCCAGCAGCCAAGCTCTACTGAACACCGGGGAGCTGTTTTTT.

The rearrangement joins TRBV7-2 to TRBJ2-1, with TRBD1 matching over 8 bases. CDR1 SGHTA and CDR2 FQGNSA come from the germline V gene. CDR3 length equals 15 residues. Unmatched junction bases numbered 1, after V lost 3 bases and J lost 0 bases. This chain's CDR3 is CASSFDRGSYNEQFF. CDR3 DNA sequence: TGTGCCAGCAGCTTTGACAGGGGCTCCTACAATGAGCAGTTCTTC.

The gene calls are TRBV5-8 and TRBJ2-1; D not resolved. Germline V gives CDR1 SGHTS, CDR2 YDEGEE. V was trimmed by 0 bases and J by 8 bases, leaving 6 bases between them. This CDR3 is 12 amino acids long. DNA for the CDR3: TGTGCCAGCAGCTTGGGGTGGTATGAGCAGTTCTTC. Its translation: CASSLGWYEQFF.

The chain combines TRBV6-5 with TRBJ2-3; 9 positions agree with TRBD1. This CDR3 contains 13 residues. Germline CDR1 reads MNHEY; CDR2 reads SVGAGI. V shed 8 bases, J shed 6 bases, and the junction held 6 bases outside the gene matches. In DNA, the CDR3 is TGTGCCAGCCACAGGGGGCGAGGGGATACGCAGTATTTT. Its protein is CASHRGRGDTQYF.

The J gene is TRBJ1-2, the V gene TRBV27, with TRBD1 matching 12 bases. V lost 5 bases, J lost 4 bases, and 2 bases stayed unmatched. CDR1 is MNHEY and CDR2 is SMNVEV in the germline V gene (reference sequence). The CDR3 is 14 amino acids. In nucleotides, the CDR3 is TGTGCCAGCAGTGGGACAGGGGGCGCCTATGGCTACACCTTC. Translation gives CASSGTGGAYGYTF.

J is TRBJ2-2 and V is TRBV5-1; 7 bases map to TRBD1. Germline values: CDR1 SGHRS, CDR2 YFSETQ. The CDR3 runs 15 residues. V lost 4 bases and J lost 1; bases outside the gene matches: 4. The CDR3 DNA follows: TGCGCCAGCAGCATACAGGGGTGGAACACCGGGGAGCTGTTTTTT. This gives the protein CASSIQGWNTGELFF.

This chain joins TRBV6-6 and TRBJ1-1; 8 bases align to TRBD1. The CDR3 covers 14 residues. With V trimmed by 2 bases and J by 5 bases, 4 bases remained unmatched. Per germline, CDR1 MNHNY and CDR2 SVGAGI (reference sequence). The CDR3 DNA reads TGTGCCAGCAGTTACGCAGGGGGCTGGACTGAAGCTTTCTTT. Protein product: CASSYAGGWTEAFF.

The chain employs TRBV11-3 and TRBJ2-2, with 10 nucleotides matching TRBD1. The CDR3 has 16 amino acids. After removal of 2 bases from V and 4 bases from J, the junction contained 4 bases not matched to a gene. CDR1 is SGHNT and CDR2 is YENEEA in the germline V gene. CDR3 residues: CASSLRTGGSTGELFF. The CDR3 DNA reads as TGTGCCAGCAGCTTACGGACAGGGGGGAGCACCGGGGAGCTGTTTTTT.

For this clone: At one end, the junction sequence differs from germline, possibly due to a read error. The V call is TRBV5-4, the J call TRBJ2-1, with 8 bases that match TRBD1. The germline V gene encodes CDR1 SGHNT and CDR2 YYREEE (reference sequence). This CDR3 has 13 residues. The DNA for the CDR3 is TGTGCCAGCAGCAGGATGACAGGGGATTTTATACTCTTC. It codes for CASSRMTGDFILF.